This is a list of T cell receptor beta chains from one sample in a study of cytomegalovirus exposure and HLA in healthy donors. Assay used: immunoSEQ multiplex PCR; TCRdb lists only in-frame clones, some missing. The sample lists some 150,000 clones, 80% to 95% occurring once. Sequencing was performed on PBMCs. The receptor source for this set is a man aged 18 to 30 in good health and CMV-seronegative. Both conserved end residues are part of each CDR3. The D gene is left open where the match is weak. Part of the rows lack a size; the others show once, few, many or a class for expanded clones.

TGCGCCAGCAGCCAGACTAGCGGGGGATACAATGAGCAGTTCTTC,CASSQTSGGYNEQFF,TRBD2,NA,TRBV5-1,TRBJ2-1
TGTGCCAGCAGCCAAGGTAGCGGGGCGTCCTACGAGCAGTACTTC,CASSQGSGASYEQYF,TRBD2,NA,TRBV14,TRBJ2-7
TGCGCCAGCAGCTTGGGGGAGACAGGGAACACTGAAGCTTTCTTT,CASSLGETGNTEAFF,NA,NA,TRBV5-1,TRBJ1-1
TGTGCCAGCAGCTTGGAGACGGGGTCCCCTGAAGCTTTCTTT,CASSLETGSPEAFF,NA,NA,TRBV5-4,TRBJ1-1
TGTGCCAGCAGCTTGGGCCCTTCAAACACTGAAGCTTTCTTT,CASSLGPSNTEAFF,NA,NA,TRBV7-3,TRBJ1-1
TGTGCCAGCAGTTTAGGGAGGGTCACAGATACGCAGTATTTT,CASSLGRVTDTQYF,TRBD2,NA,TRBV27,TRBJ2-3
TGTGCCAGCAGCGGTCGGGACAGGGTTGGCAATGAGCAGTTCTTC,CASSGRDRVGNEQFF,TRBD1,once,TRBV6-5,TRBJ2-1
TGTGCCAGCAGCCCATCTAGCGACAATGAGCAGTTCTTC,CASSPSSDNEQFF,NA,NA,TRBV11-3,TRBJ2-1
TGTGCCAGCAGCGCTACAGGGGGCCCTGGAAACACCATATATTTT,CASSATGGPGNTIYF,TRBD1,NA,TRBV9,TRBJ1-3
TGCGCCAGCAGCTTGGGCTCCCTCGACAGGGACGGGCAGTACTTC,CASSLGSLDRDGQYF,TRBD1,few,TRBV5-1,TRBJ2-7
TGTGCCAGCAGCACACTAACGGGCTATGGCTACACCTTC,CASSTLTGYGYTF,NA,NA,TRBV9,TRBJ1-2
TGTGCCAGCAGTTACTCGCGTGAGGTGGGCTACACCTTC,CASSYSREVGYTF,NA,NA,TRBV6-5,TRBJ1-2
TGTGCCAGCAGCTTAGACGCAGGGTACCAGCCCCAGCATTTT,CASSLDAGYQPQHF,NA,NA,TRBV7-9,TRBJ1-5
TGCGCCAGCAGCCCTAGTTGGGGGCGGAACGGGGAGCTGTTTTTT,CASSPSWGRNGELFF,NA,NA,TRBV5-1,TRBJ2-2
TGCGCCAGCAGCCGCGGGGGGACAGGGGGAAATGAGCAGTTCTTC,CASSRGGTGGNEQFF,TRBD1,NA,TRBV4-1,TRBJ2-1
TGTGCCAGCAGTGCCAGCCCGCCTAGCGGGAGGGGGGAGACCCAGTACTTC,CASSASPPSGRGETQYF,TRBD2,few,TRBV2,TRBJ2-5
TGTGCCAGCAGTTTTGGGTTCCAGGGATCCTACGAGCAGTACTTC,CASSFGFQGSYEQYF,NA,NA,TRBV27,TRBJ2-7
TGCGCCAGCAGAGGGTTGGGGGGGCCTGACGTAAAGTACTTC,CASRGLGGPDVKYF,NA,NA,TRBV5-1,TRBJ2-5
TGTGCCAGAAGTCGACTCGTGGCTGCTGAAGCTTTCTTT,CARSRLVAAEAFF,NA,NA,TRBV5-3,TRBJ1-1
TGCGCCAGCAGCGGACAGGGAAAGGATGGCTACACCTTC,CASSGQGKDGYTF,TRBD1,few,TRBV5-1,TRBJ1-2
TGCGCCAGCAGCCAACAGGGCAGGGCGAACACCGGGGAGCTGTTTTTT,CASSQQGRANTGELFF,NA,NA,TRBV4-3,TRBJ2-2
TGTGCCAGCTCACCCGTGCGGGATCAGGGAGAGACCCAGTACTTC,CASSPVRDQGETQYF,NA,NA,TRBV18,TRBJ2-5
TGCGCCAGCAGTGGACAGAAAAACACTGAAGCTTTCTTT,CASSGQKNTEAFF,NA,NA,TRBV10-2,TRBJ1-1
TGTGCCAGCAGCGTAGCGGGGGGCGAAGAGACCCAGTACTTC,CASSVAGGEETQYF,NA,NA,TRBV9,TRBJ2-5
TGTGCCAGCGTCCTAACGGGGAATAATAATTCACCCCTCCACTTT,CASVLTGNNNSPLHF,NA,NA,TRBV2,TRBJ1-6
TGTGCCAGCAGCTTAGGTAGCGGGAGAGGGGCAGATACGCAGTATTTT,CASSLGSGRGADTQYF,TRBD2,once,TRBV7-6,TRBJ2-3
TGTGCCAGCGTAGAAATCATGAACACTGAAGCTTTCTTT,CASVEIMNTEAFF,NA,once,TRBV21-1,TRBJ1-1
TGTGCCAGCAGCTTTCGTGGACTAGCGGGAGTCGACACCGGGGAGCTGTTTTTT,CASSFRGLAGVDTGELFF,TRBD2,NA,TRBV7-8,TRBJ2-2
TGCGCCAGCAGTTTAGCGGGGGGATCCTACGAGCAGTACTTC,CASSLAGGSYEQYF,TRBD2,NA,TRBV10-2,TRBJ2-7
TGTGCCAGCAGTTACGTTAACGAGCAGTACTTC,CASSYVNEQYF,NA,NA,TRBV6-6,TRBJ2-7
TGTGCCAACAGCTTAGGTAGCGGGAGGGGTCAAGAGACCCAGTACTTC,CANSLGSGRGQETQYF,TRBD2,NA,TRBV7-2,TRBJ2-5
TGTGCCAGCAATACAGCGAACACCGGGGAGCTGTTTTTT,CASNTANTGELFF,NA,NA,TRBV5-5,TRBJ2-2
TGTGCCAGCAGCACCTCGACTAGCGGGGGATACAATGAGCAGTTCTTC,CASSTSTSGGYNEQFF,TRBD2,NA,TRBV9,TRBJ2-1
TGCGCCAGCAGCCAAGATCCCAGCGGGGGGGCCCAAGATACGCAGTATTTT,CASSQDPSGGAQDTQYF,TRBD2,NA,TRBV4-1,TRBJ2-3
TGTGCCAGCAGCTCCTTGCGGTCGGGGGGAAGTGAAGCTTTCTTT,CASSSLRSGGSEAFF,NA,NA,TRBV7-8,TRBJ1-1
TGTGCCAGCAGCTTAAGGACCGACAAAGTCTATGGGACAGGGGGCACAGATACGCAGTATTTT,CASSLRTDKVYGTGGTDTQYF,TRBD1,NA,TRBV7-8,TRBJ2-3
TGTGCCAGCTCACCCTCGGGACAGGTGACCTACGAGCAGTACTTC,CASSPSGQVTYEQYF,TRBD1,NA,TRBV18,TRBJ2-7
TGTGCCAGCAGTGAAAGCCGCGGGACCACAGATACGCAGTATTTT,CASSESRGTTDTQYF,NA,NA,TRBV6-1,TRBJ2-3
TGTGCCAGCAGTTGGACTAGCGGGGGGGCAGCCTACGAGCAGTACTTC,CASSWTSGGAAYEQYF,TRBD2,NA,TRBV2,TRBJ2-7
TGTGCCAGCAGTTACATCGGGACAGGGGGGAATACGCAGTATTTT,CASSYIGTGGNTQYF,TRBD1,NA,TRBV6-5,TRBJ2-3
TGTGCCATCAGGACTAGCGGGGGAGCCGGGGAGCTGTTTTTT,CAIRTSGGAGELFF,TRBD2,NA,TRBV10-3,TRBJ2-2
TGTGCCAGCAGTTCCGTGAGCGGATACACAGATACGCAGTATTTT,CASSSVSGYTDTQYF,NA,NA,TRBV27,TRBJ2-3
TGTGCCAGCAGTTTTCGAGGCAATGAGCAGTTCTTC,CASSFRGNEQFF,NA,NA,TRBV27,TRBJ2-1
TGTGCCAGACCCCAAGGAGACGAGAAACCCACCGGGGAGCTGTTTTTT,CARPQGDEKPTGELFF,NA,NA,TRBV7-2,TRBJ2-2
TGCGCCAGCAGTGAGTCTCGACAGTACAATGAGCAGTTCTTC,CASSESRQYNEQFF,NA,NA,TRBV10-2,TRBJ2-1
TGTGCCAGCAGTGAGTATGGACAGGGGTACAATCAGCCCCAGCATTTT,CASSEYGQGYNQPQHF,TRBD1,NA,TRBV6-1,TRBJ1-5
TGTGCCTGGGGGGCGGACAGGGCCTACGAGCAGTACTTC,CAWGADRAYEQYF,TRBD1,NA,TRBV30,TRBJ2-7
TGTGCCTGGTATAGTGGCTATGGCTACACCTTC,CAWYSGYGYTF,NA,NA,TRBV30,TRBJ1-2
TGTGCCAGCAGCTGGACTAGTTTGGGCACCGGGGAGCTGTTTTTT,CASSWTSLGTGELFF,TRBD2,NA,TRBV7-9,TRBJ2-2
TGCGCCAGCAGCCAAGACCAAAACCCCGGGACTCTCACAGATACGCAGTATTTT,CASSQDQNPGTLTDTQYF,NA,NA,TRBV5-1,TRBJ2-3
TGTGCCAGCAGCTTAGCCGCAGGGGTTGAGCAGTTCTTC,CASSLAAGVEQFF,NA,NA,TRBV7-7,TRBJ2-1
TGTGCCAGCAGCCAAGTCGGGACAGTCAATTCACCCCTCCACTTT,CASSQVGTVNSPLHF,TRBD1,few,TRBV14,TRBJ1-6
TGTGCCAGCAGCTTAGAAGGGGGCGAAGGTTGGGATGGCTACACCTTC,CASSLEGGEGWDGYTF,TRBD1,NA,TRBV7-2,TRBJ1-2
TGTGCCAGCAGCTCAGGGGTCTCCCTAAACACCATATATTTT,CASSSGVSLNTIYF,NA,NA,TRBV7-9,TRBJ1-3
TGTGCCAGCAGCTTAACGGGACAGGGGGGTTATAGCAATCAGCCCCAGCATTTT,CASSLTGQGGYSNQPQHF,TRBD1,NA,TRBV7-2,TRBJ1-5